This T cell receptor (beta chain) was identified in a study of regulatory T cells in long-lasting Graves disease. Study-wide background: Prior antithyroid drug treatment in newly diagnosed Graves' patients lasted under 3 months. The study's findings and limits: Sample size was small, which may have lowered accuracy. Newly diagnosed patients shared around 910 public clonotypes; persistent patients shared a few thousand.

Arm-PCR of CDR3 regions and iRepertoire HTBI primers were the basis on which TCR beta libraries were built. MiXCR, applied by TCRdb to the multiplex PCR reads, yields one record per CDR3 protein. The sample shows around 400,000 distinct CDR3 sequences, roughly a sixth of them seen only once. With 6 bases removed from V and 1 base from J, the gap between germline ends came to 9 bases. CDR1 and CDR2 (germline): SQVTM, ANQGSEA. This CDR3 has 12 amino acids. At least ten counts were recorded for this clonotype. The antigen is unknown. The time point is: newly diagnosed GD, antithyroid drugs for less than 3 months. Isolated PBMC RNA provided the starting material for the TCR library. All patients originated from an endocrinology department located in Xi'an, China.

V gene TRBV29-1 combines with J gene TRBJ1-1; perhaps TRBD1 as D (5 bases). This sample comprised peripheral blood mononuclear cells (PBMCs), obtained at new diagnosis, from a patient treated with antithyroid drugs. The TCR comes from a female donor with Graves disease. The CDR3 reads CSVGHPNTEAFF. The CDR3 bases are TGCAGCGTAGGACACCCGAACACTGAAGCTTTCTTT.